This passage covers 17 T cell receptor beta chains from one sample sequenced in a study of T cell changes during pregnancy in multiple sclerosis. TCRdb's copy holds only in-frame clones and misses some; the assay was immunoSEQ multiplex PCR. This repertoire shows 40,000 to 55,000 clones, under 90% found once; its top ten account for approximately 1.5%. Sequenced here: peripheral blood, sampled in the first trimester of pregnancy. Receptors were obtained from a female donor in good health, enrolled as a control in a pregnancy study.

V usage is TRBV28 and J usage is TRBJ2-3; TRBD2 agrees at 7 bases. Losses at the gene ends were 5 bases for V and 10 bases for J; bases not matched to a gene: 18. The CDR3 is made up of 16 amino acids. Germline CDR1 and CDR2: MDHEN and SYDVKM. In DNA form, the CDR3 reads TGTGCCAGCAGTCTCGCCCCAGCGGGGAGGCAACTTTCGCAGTATTTT. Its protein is CASSLAPAGRQLSQYF.

The CDR3 bases are TGTGCCAGTAGTATAGGGGACAGGGGGCGGAACACTGAAGCTTTCTTT. Translating gives CASSIGDRGRNTEAFF. The J gene is TRBJ1-1, the V gene TRBV19; TRBD1 aligns across 12 bases. The junction had 1 base not matched to a gene; V was cut back by 1 base and J by 1 base. The CDR3 totals 16 residues. Germline V gives CDR1 LNHDA, CDR2 SQIVND (reference sequence).

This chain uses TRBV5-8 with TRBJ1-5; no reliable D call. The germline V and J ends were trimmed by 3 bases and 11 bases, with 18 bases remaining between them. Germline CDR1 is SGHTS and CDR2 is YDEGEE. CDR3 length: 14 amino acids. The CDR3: CASSSSGLLLSQHF. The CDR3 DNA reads TGTGCCAGCAGCTCCTCGGGGTTACTCTTATCCCAGCATTTT.

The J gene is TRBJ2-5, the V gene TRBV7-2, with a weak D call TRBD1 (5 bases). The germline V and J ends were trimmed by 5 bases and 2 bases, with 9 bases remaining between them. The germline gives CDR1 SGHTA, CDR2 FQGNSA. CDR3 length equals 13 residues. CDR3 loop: CASSPDRQETQYF. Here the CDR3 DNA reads TGTGCCAGCAGCCCCGACAGACAAGAGACCCAGTACTTC.

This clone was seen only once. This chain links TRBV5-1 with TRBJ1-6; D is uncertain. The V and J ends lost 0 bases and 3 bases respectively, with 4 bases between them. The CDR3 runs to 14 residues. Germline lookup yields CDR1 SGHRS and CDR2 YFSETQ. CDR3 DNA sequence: TGCGCCAGCAGCTTGGGCAGCTATAATTCACCCCTCCACTTT. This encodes CASSLGSYNSPLHF.

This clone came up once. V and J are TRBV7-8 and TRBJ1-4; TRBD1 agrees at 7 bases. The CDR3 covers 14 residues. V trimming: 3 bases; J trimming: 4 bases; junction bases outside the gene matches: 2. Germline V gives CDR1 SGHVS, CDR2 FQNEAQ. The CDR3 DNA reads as TGTGCCAGCAGCTTGGGACAGCTTAATGAAAAACTGTTTTTT. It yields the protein CASSLGQLNEKLFF.

The DNA of the CDR3 is TGTGCCTCCAGGGACAGGGGGTACGAGCAGTACTTC. This translates into CASRDRGYEQYF. V is TRBV30 and J is TRBJ2-7; 11 bases are a match to TRBD1. This CDR3 spans 12 amino acids. V gave up 7 bases and J gave up 4 bases; unmatched junction bases: 3. Germline V gives CDR1 GTSNPN, CDR2 SVGIG (reference sequence).

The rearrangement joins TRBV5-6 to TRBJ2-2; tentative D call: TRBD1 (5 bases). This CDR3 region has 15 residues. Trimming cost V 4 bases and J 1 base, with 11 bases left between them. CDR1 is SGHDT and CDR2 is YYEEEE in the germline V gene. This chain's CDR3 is CASSTWGRNTGELFF. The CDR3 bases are TGTGCCAGCAGCACGTGGGGCAGGAACACCGGGGAGCTGTTTTTT.

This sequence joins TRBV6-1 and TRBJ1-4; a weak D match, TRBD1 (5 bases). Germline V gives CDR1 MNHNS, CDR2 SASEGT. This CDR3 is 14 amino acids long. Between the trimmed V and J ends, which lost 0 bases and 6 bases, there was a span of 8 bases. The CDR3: CASSEARADEKLFF. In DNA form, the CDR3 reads TGTGCCAGCAGTGAAGCCAGGGCGGATGAAAAACTGTTTTTT.

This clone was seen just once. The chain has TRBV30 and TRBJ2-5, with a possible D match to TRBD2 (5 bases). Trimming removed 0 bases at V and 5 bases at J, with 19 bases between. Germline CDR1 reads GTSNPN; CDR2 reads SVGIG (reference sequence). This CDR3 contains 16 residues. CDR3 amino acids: CAWSVQPNTGKETQYF. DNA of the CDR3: TGTGCCTGGAGTGTACAACCCAACACGGGGAAGGAGACCCAGTACTTC. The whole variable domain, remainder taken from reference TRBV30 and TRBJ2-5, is SQTIHQWPATLVQPVGSPLSLECTVEGTSNPNLYWYRQAAGRGLQLLFYSVGIGQISSEVPQNLSASRPQDRQFILSSKKLLLSDSGFYLCAWSVQPNTGKETQYFGPGTRLLVL.

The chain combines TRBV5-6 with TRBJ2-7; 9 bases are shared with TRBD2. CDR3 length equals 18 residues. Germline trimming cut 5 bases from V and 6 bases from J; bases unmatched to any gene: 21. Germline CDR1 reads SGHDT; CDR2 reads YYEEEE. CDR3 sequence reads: CASSRQTSASGVLGEQYF. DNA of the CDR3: TGTGCCAGCAGTCGCCAGACCTCGGCTAGCGGGGTTCTGGGCGAGCAGTACTTC. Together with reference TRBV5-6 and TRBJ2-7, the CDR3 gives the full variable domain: DAGVTQSPTHLIKTRGQQVTLRCSPKSGHDTVSWYQQALGQGPQFIFQYYEEEERQRGNFPDRFSGHQFPNYSSELNVNALLLGDSALYLCASSRQTSASGVLGEQYFGPGTRLTVT.

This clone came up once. The chain's CDR3 is CASSLETDPYNSPLHF. The DNA for the CDR3 is TGCGCCAGCAGCTTGGAGACAGACCCCTATAATTCACCCCTCCACTTT. The rearrangement joins TRBV5-1 to TRBJ1-6; perhaps TRBD1 as D (5 bases). The CDR3 is 16 residues long. Trimming took 0 bases from V and 2 from J, leaving 9 bases between them. Germline V CDR1 and CDR2: SGHRS, YFSETQ. Variable domain in full (rest from reference TRBV5-1 and TRBJ1-6): KAGVTQTPRYLIKTRGQQVTLSCSPISGHRSVSWYQQTPGQGLQFLFEYFSETQRNKGNFPGRFSGRQFSNSRSEMNVSTLELGDSALYLCASSLETDPYNSPLHFGNGTRLTVT.

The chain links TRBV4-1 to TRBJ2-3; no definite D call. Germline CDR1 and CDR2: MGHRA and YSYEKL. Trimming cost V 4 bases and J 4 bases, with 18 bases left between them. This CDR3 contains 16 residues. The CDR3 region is CASSLPSPRGADTQYF. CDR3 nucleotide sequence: TGCGCCAGCAGCCTTCCTAGTCCCCGTGGTGCAGATACGCAGTATTTT.

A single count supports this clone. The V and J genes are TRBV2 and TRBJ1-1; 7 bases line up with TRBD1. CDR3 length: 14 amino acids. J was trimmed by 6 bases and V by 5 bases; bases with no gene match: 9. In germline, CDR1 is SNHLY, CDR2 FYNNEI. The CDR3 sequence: CASSRNHQGAEAFF. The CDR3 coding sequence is TGTGCCAGCAGTCGAAACCATCAGGGGGCTGAAGCTTTCTTT.

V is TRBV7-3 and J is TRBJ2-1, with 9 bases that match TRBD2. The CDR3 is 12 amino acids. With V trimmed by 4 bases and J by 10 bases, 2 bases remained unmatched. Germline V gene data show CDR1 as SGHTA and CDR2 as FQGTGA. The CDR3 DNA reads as TGTGCCAGCAGCTCTGCGGGAGGGGAGCAGTTCTTC. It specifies CASSSAGGEQFF. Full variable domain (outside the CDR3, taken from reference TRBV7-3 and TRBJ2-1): GAGVSQTPSNKVTEKGKYVELRCDPISGHTALYWYRQSLGQGPEFLIYFQGTGAADDSGLPNDRFFAVRPEGSVSTLKIQRTERGDSAVYLCASSSAGGEQFFGPGTRLTVL.

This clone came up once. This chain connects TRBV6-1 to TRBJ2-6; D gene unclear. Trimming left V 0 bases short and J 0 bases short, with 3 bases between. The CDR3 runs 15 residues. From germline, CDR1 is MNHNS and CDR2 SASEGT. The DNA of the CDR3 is TGTGCCAGCAGTGAAGCCAGCTCTGGGGCCAACGTCCTGACTTTC. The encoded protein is CASSEASSGANVLTF.

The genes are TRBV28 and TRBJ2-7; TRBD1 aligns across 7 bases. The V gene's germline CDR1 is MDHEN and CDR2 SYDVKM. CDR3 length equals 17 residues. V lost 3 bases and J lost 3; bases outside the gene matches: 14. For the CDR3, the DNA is TGTGCCAGCAGTTTCTTAGGATCGGGACAGATAATCTACGAGCAGTACTTC. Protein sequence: CASSFLGSGQIIYEQYF.